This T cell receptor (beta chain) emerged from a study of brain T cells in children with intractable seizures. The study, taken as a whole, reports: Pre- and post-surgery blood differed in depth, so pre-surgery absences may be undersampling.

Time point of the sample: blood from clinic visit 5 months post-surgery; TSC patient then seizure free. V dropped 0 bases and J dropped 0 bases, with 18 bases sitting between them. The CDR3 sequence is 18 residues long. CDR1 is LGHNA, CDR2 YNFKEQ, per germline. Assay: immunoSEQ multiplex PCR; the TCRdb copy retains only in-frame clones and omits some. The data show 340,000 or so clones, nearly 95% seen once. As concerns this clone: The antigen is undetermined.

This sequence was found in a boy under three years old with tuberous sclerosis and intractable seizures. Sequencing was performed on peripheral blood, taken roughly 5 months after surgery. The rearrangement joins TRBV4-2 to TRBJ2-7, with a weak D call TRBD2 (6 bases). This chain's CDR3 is CASSQDPAGQGDSYEQYF. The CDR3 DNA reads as TGTGCCAGCAGCCAAGATCCGGCGGGGCAGGGAGACTCCTACGAGCAGTACTTC.